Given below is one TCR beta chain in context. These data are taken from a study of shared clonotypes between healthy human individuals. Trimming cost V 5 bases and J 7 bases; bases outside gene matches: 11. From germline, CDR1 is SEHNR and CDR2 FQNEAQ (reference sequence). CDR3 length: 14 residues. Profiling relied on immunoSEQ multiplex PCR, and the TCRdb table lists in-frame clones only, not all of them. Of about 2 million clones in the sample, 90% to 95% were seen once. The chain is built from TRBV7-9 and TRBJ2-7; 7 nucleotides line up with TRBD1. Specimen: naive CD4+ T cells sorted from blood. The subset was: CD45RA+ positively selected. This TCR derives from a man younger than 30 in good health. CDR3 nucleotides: TGTGCCAGCAGCCCGAATTTAGGGGGCATTGAGCAGTACTTC. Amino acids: CASSPNLGGIEQYF.